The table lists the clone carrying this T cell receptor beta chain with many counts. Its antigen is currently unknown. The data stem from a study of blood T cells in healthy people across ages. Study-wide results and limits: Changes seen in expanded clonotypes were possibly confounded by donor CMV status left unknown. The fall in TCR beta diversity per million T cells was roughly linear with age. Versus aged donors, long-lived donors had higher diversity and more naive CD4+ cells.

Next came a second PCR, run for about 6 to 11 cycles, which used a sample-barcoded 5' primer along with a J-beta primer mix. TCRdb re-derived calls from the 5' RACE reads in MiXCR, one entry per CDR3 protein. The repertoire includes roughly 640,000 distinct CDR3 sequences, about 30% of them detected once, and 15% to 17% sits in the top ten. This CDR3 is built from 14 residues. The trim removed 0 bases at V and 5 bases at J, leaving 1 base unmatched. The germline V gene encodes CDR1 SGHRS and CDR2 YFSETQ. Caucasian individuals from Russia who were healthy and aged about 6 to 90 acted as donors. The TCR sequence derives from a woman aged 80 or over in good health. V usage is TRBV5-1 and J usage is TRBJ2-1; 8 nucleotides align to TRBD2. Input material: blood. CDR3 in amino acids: CASSLAGGDNEQFF. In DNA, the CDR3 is TGCGCCAGCAGCTTGGCGGGGGGGGACAATGAGCAGTTCTTC.